These 20 T cell receptor beta chains came from one sample sequenced in a study of identical twins. Using its own MiXCR run on the 5' RACE reads, TCRdb lists one record per CDR3 protein. The profile covers 450,000 or so distinct CDR3 sequences, with about 18% appearing a single time and about 12% taken by the ten largest. The specimen sequenced was naive T cells sorted from blood. These receptor sequences come from a man aged 45-65 years in good health.

The chain carries TRBV20-1 and TRBJ2-3; D ambiguous. The germline V gene encodes CDR1 DFQATT and CDR2 SNEGSKA (reference sequence). The CDR3 has 13 residues. V was trimmed by 3 bases and J by 1 base, leaving 8 bases between them. This CDR3 reads CSASFGGTDTQYF. In DNA, the CDR3 is TGCAGTGCTAGTTTCGGAGGCACAGATACGCAGTATTTT.

The chain carries TRBV20-1 and TRBJ2-7, with D unclear. The germline V gene has CDR1 DFQATT and CDR2 SNEGSKA (reference sequence). Trimming left V 5 bases short and J 2 bases short, with 16 bases between. CDR3 size: 14 residues. The CDR3 DNA is TGCAGTGCTCAATCCCGGCGGAACACCTACGAGCAGTACTTC. Its protein product is CSAQSRRNTYEQYF.

The rearrangement uses TRBV12-3 or TRBV12-4 and TRBJ2-1; TRBD2 matches at 9 bases. This CDR3 region has 12 residues. V was pared by 5 bases and J by 15 bases, with 8 bases of the junction left unmatched. CDR3 sequence reads: CASSLSGGPSFF. CDR3 nucleotides: TGTGCCAGCAGTCTTAGCGGGGGACCTTCGTTCTTC.

This clonotype was seen only a few times. The gene calls are TRBV20-1 and TRBJ2-5, with D uncertain. The germline gives CDR1 DFQATT, CDR2 SNEGSKA (reference sequence). The length of the CDR3 is 13 residues. Trimming took off 7 bases at V and 1 base at J, with 13 bases between the two ends. This CDR3 is CSGRGGLQETQYF. In DNA, the CDR3 is TGCAGTGGTCGAGGTGGCCTCCAAGAGACCCAGTACTTC.

Comments on this clonotype: One end of the junction varies from germline; a read error may be responsible. The chain joins TRBV20-1 to TRBJ1-5, with D perhaps matching TRBD1 (5 bases). In germline, CDR1 is DFQATT, CDR2 SNEGSKA (reference sequence). The CDR3 consists of 14 residues. The CDR3 loop reads CSARDRAEDQPPHF. DNA for the CDR3: TGCAGTGCTAGAGACAGGGCCGAGGATCAGCCCCCGCATTTT.

This clonotype occurred many times. This chain links TRBV12-3 or TRBV12-4 with TRBJ2-7; D gene unclear. This CDR3 comprises 13 residues. Trimming removed 5 bases at V and 6 bases at J, with 14 bases between. CDR3 loop: CASSTGRVGEQYF. The CDR3 DNA reads TGTGCCAGCAGTACCGGGCGCGTGGGCGAGCAGTACTTC.

There are a few counts of this clonotype. The junction departs from germline at one end; a sequencing error may be responsible. V gene TRBV4-2 combines with J gene TRBJ2-2; D unresolved. Germline values: CDR1 LGHNA, CDR2 YNFKEQ. The CDR3 contains 16 residues. The CDR3 reads CASSQDPTSSGGELFF. CDR3 bases: TGTGCCAGCAGTCAAGACCCGACTTCCTCGGGCGGGGAGCTGTTTTTT.

J is TRBJ2-5 and V is TRBV29-1; no clear D gene. This CDR3 comprises 13 residues. Germline CDR1 is SQVTM and CDR2 is ANQGSEA. Trimming cost V 3 bases and J 1 base, with 9 bases left between them. In DNA, the CDR3 is TGCAGCGTTGACAGCACTTCCCAAGAGACCCAGTACTTC. The encoded protein is CSVDSTSQETQYF.

The chain couples TRBV20-1 to TRBJ2-6; 7 bases are shared with TRBD1. Germline V gene data show CDR1 as DFQATT and CDR2 as SNEGSKA (reference sequence). The CDR3 is 14 residues long. Trimming removed 6 bases from V and 2 bases from J; junction bases left unmatched: 4. The CDR3 DNA sequence: TGCAGTGCCGATGACAGGGCTGGGGCCAACGTCCTGACTTTC. Its protein product is CSADDRAGANVLTF.

This clonotype was counted only a few times. The chain employs TRBV20-1 and TRBJ2-7; 7 nucleotides agree with TRBD1. Germline CDR1 reads DFQATT; CDR2 reads SNEGSKA (reference sequence). The CDR3 runs 16 residues. The V segment lost 0 bases and the J segment 0 bases; nucleotides outside the gene matches: 8. In DNA form, the CDR3 reads TGCAGTGCTAGAGACCTGGGACAGCTTAGCTCCTACGAGCAGTACTTC. Its protein product is CSARDLGQLSSYEQYF.

This clonotype occurred a few times. J is TRBJ2-4 and V is TRBV20-1; tentative D call: TRBD2 (5 bases). This CDR3 contains 13 residues. Trimming shortened V by 6 bases and J by 1 base, and 10 bases separated the two germline ends. Per germline, CDR1 DFQATT and CDR2 SNEGSKA (reference sequence). The DNA of the CDR3 is TGCAGTGCCGTTCCGGGGGCCAAAAACATTCAGTACTTC. Amino acids: CSAVPGAKNIQYF.

The V and J genes are TRBV6-5 and TRBJ1-2; 7 bases are shared with TRBD1. This CDR3 is built from 12 residues. CDR1 is MNHEY and CDR2 is SVGAGI in the germline V gene. V trimming: 6 bases; J trimming: 7 bases; junction bases outside the gene matches: 5. Here the CDR3 DNA reads TGTGCCAGCAGCTCCAGGGGGGCTGGCTACACCTTC. Translation: CASSSRGAGYTF.

This clonotype was seen more than once but under ten times. One end of the junction fails to match germline, which may point to a read error. The V call is TRBV10-3, the J call TRBJ2-3; D is possibly TRBD1 (6 bases). Germline CDR1 reads ENHRY; CDR2 reads SYGVKD. The CDR3 spans 14 residues. The CDR3 nucleotides read TGTACCATCAGGGGTTACCGCGTAGCAGATACGCAGTATTTT. This codes for CTIRGYRVADTQYF.

This clonotype turned up a few times. The chain carries TRBV5-1 and TRBJ2-3; D ambiguous. CDR1 is SGHRS, CDR2 YFSETQ, per germline. This CDR3 is 16 amino acids long. Trimming cost V 3 bases and J 2 bases, with 16 bases left between them. This CDR3 is CASSSGYLDPTDTQYF. The CDR3 DNA sequence: TGCGCCAGCAGCTCTGGCTACCTTGACCCCACAGATACGCAGTATTTT.

This clonotype was detected many times. The V and J genes are TRBV20-1 and TRBJ2-1; no definite D call. The V end lost 1 base, the J end lost 4 bases, and 11 bases lay between the germline ends. The CDR3 has 14 amino acids. Germline CDR1 DFQATT, CDR2 SNEGSKA (reference sequence). This chain's CDR3 is CSARGQSYYNEQFF. The CDR3 DNA sequence: TGCAGTGCTAGAGGACAATCCTATTACAATGAGCAGTTCTTC.

This clonotype has ten or more counts. The chain links TRBV12-3 or TRBV12-4 to TRBJ1-4; D gene ambiguous. The V gene lost 3 bases and the J gene lost 5 bases, with 10 bases spanning the gap. The CDR3 length is 14 residues. The CDR3 reads CASSFTDRNEKLFF. Here the CDR3 DNA reads TGTGCCAGCAGTTTCACAGACCGAAATGAAAAACTGTTTTTT.

The genes are TRBV27 and TRBJ2-5; D ambiguous. The V gene's germline CDR1 is MNHEY and CDR2 SMNVEV (reference sequence). V lost 7 bases to trimming and J lost 8 bases, with 20 bases between them. The CDR3 totals 14 residues. In DNA, the CDR3 is TGTGCCAGCAACCCTTGGCCTAGTAAGAACACCCAGTACTTC. Residues: CASNPWPSKNTQYF.

This clonotype came up a few times. The chain joins TRBV10-3 to TRBJ1-2, with D maybe TRBD1 (5 bases). V was pared by 3 bases and J by 6 bases, with 14 bases between. The V gene's germline CDR1 is ENHRY and CDR2 SYGVKD. The CDR3 extends over 14 amino acids. The CDR3 loop is CAISDLGTYDGYTF. CDR3 in DNA: TGTGCCATCAGTGACCTCGGGACTTATGATGGCTACACCTTC.

This clonotype showed up many times. The rearrangement links TRBV4-2 to TRBJ2-3; D remains unclear. The V and J ends lost 1 base and 2 bases respectively, with 7 bases between them. The CDR3 runs 14 residues. Germline V gene sequence: CDR1 LGHNA, CDR2 YNFKEQ. This CDR3 reads CASSQAPATDTQYF. In DNA form, the CDR3 reads TGTGCCAGCAGCCAAGCCCCTGCCACAGATACGCAGTATTTT.

A remark on this clonotype: This could be a read error, since a much larger clone is one nucleotide away. The V gene is TRBV12-3 or TRBV12-4, the J gene TRBJ2-7, with D uncertain. This CDR3 has 11 amino acids. Deletions cut 6 bases from V and 6 bases from J, with 9 bases between. CDR3 bases: TGTGCCAGCAGCAAAGTGGGCGAGCAGTACTTC. It translates to CASSKVGEQYF.